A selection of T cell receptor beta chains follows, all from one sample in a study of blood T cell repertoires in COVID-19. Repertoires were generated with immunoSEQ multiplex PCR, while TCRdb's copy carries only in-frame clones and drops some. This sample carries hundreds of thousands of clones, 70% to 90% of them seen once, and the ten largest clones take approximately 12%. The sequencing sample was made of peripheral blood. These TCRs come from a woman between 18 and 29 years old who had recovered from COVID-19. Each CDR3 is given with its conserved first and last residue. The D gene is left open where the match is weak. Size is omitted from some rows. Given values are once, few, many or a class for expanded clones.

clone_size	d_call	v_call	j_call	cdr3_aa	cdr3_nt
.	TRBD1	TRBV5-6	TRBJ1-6	CASSSGTGVPLHF	TGTGCCAGCAGCTCCGGGACAGGGGTCCCCCTCCACTTT
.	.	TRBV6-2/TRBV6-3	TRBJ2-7	CASSYSRDKRSYEQYF	TGTGCCAGCAGTTACTCCCGGGACAAAAGATCCTACGAGCAGTACTTC
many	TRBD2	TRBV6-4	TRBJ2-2	CASSGTSGDTGELFF	TGTGCCAGCAGTGGGACTAGCGGGGACACCGGGGAGCTGTTTTTT
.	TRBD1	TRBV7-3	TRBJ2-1	CASSLSSGTGAYEQFF	TGTGCCAGCAGCTTAAGTTCCGGGACAGGGGCCTATGAGCAGTTCTTC
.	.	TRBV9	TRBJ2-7	CASSRAGGSSYEQYF	TGTGCCAGCTCGCGGGCGGGTGGGAGCTCCTACGAGCAGTACTTC
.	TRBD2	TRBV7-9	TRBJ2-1	CASSLDPLAGVISYNEQFF	TGTGCCAGCAGCTTAGATCCACTAGCGGGAGTAATATCCTACAATGAGCAGTTCTTC
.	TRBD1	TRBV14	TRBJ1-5	CASSSMGQGRQPQHF	TGTGCCAGCAGCTCCATGGGACAGGGTCGCCAGCCCCAGCATTTT
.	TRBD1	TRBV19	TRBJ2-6	CASMQGEGAGANVLTF	TGTGCCAGTATGCAGGGGGAAGGTGCTGGGGCCAACGTCCTGACTTTC
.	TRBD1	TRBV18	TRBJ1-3	CASSPGTGSSGNTIYF	TGTGCCAGCTCACCCGGGACAGGCTCCTCTGGAAACACCATATATTTT
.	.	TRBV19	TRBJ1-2	CASSIDRGSVYGYTF	TGTGCCAGTAGTATAGATCGGGGGTCGGTCTATGGCTACACCTTC
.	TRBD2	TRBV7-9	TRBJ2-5	CASSPRLAGGRETQYF	TGTGCCAGCAGCCCCCGACTAGCGGGAGGCCGAGAGACCCAGTACTTC
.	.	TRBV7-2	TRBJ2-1	CASSPRTFSYNEQFF	TGTGCCAGCAGCCCGCGGACTTTCTCCTACAATGAGCAGTTCTTC
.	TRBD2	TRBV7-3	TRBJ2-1	CASSSAGGASYNEQFF	TGTGCCAGCAGCTCAGCGGGAGGTGCATCCTACAATGAGCAGTTCTTC
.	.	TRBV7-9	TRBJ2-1	CASSPPGAIRWDEQFF	TGTGCCAGCAGCCCCCCGGGTGCAATCCGGTGGGATGAGCAGTTCTTC
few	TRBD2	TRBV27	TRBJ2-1	CASSPIPGTSTYNEQFF	TGTGCCAGCAGTCCAATCCCCGGGACTAGCACCTACAATGAGCAGTTCTTC
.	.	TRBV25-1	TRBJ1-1	CASSELQGMAEAFF	TGTGCCAGCAGTGAACTCCAGGGTATGGCTGAAGCTTTCTTT
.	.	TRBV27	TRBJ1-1	CASSYQGNTEAFF	TGTGCCAGCAGTTACCAGGGTAACACTGAAGCTTTCTTT
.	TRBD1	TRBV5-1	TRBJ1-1	CASSLDQGGYDTEAFF	TGCGCCAGCAGCTTGGACCAAGGGGGCTATGACACTGAAGCTTTCTTT
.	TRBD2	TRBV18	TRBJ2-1	CASSLTSGRENEQFF	TGTGCCAGCTCACTGACTAGCGGGAGGGAGAATGAGCAGTTCTTC
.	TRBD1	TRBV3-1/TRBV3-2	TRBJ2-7	CASNSSTGISYEQYF	TGTGCCAGCAACTCCTCGACAGGGATCTCCTACGAGCAGTACTTC
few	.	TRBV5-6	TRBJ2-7	CASSFTAPSSYEQYF	TGTGCCAGCAGCTTTACAGCCCCCAGCTCCTACGAGCAGTACTTC
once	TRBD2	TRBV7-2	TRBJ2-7	CASRRTSGAYEQYF	TGTGCCAGCAGAAGGACTAGCGGTGCCTACGAGCAGTACTTC
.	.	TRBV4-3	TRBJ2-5	CASSQAAHLQETQYF	TGCGCCAGCAGCCAAGCCGCACACCTCCAAGAGACCCAGTACTTC
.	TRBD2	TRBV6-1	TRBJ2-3	CASSKGASGGRTDTQYF	TGTGCCAGCAGTAAAGGTGCTAGCGGAGGTCGGACAGATACGCAGTATTTT
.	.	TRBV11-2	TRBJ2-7	CASSLKSPLTGPSYEQYF	TGTGCCAGCAGCCTAAAGTCCCCCTTGACAGGCCCATCCTACGAGCAGTACTTC
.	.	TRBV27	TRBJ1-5	CASSPGRESNQPQHF	TGTGCCAGCAGTCCCGGCAGGGAAAGCAATCAGCCCCAGCATTTT
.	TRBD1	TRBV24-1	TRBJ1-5	CATSDGGQGCSNQPQHF	TGTGCCACCAGTGATGGGGGACAGGGATGTAGCAATCAGCCCCAGCATTTT
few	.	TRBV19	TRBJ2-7	CASSILAPPYEQYF	TGTGCCAGTAGTATACTAGCACCACCCTACGAGCAGTACTTC
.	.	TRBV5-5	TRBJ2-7	CASSGQGFSYEQYF	TGTGCCAGCAGCGGCCAGGGGTTCTCCTACGAGCAGTACTTC
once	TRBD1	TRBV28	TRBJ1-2	CASSKGTVGVYGYTF	TGTGCCAGCAGTAAAGGGACAGTCGGAGTCTATGGCTACACCTTC
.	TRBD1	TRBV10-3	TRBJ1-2	CAILPGTGFYGYTF	TGTGCCATTCTGCCCGGGACAGGGTTCTATGGCTACACCTTC
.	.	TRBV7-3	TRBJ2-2	CASTWGPGGTGELFF	TGTGCCAGCACCTGGGGCCCGGGCGGCACCGGGGAGCTGTTTTTT
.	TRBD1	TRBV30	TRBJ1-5	CAWSTGQGEDQPQHF	TGTGCCTGGAGTACCGGACAGGGGGAAGATCAGCCCCAGCATTTT
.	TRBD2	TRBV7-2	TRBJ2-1	CASSLVGGYNEQFF	TGTGCCAGCAGCTTAGTCGGGGGGTACAATGAGCAGTTCTTC